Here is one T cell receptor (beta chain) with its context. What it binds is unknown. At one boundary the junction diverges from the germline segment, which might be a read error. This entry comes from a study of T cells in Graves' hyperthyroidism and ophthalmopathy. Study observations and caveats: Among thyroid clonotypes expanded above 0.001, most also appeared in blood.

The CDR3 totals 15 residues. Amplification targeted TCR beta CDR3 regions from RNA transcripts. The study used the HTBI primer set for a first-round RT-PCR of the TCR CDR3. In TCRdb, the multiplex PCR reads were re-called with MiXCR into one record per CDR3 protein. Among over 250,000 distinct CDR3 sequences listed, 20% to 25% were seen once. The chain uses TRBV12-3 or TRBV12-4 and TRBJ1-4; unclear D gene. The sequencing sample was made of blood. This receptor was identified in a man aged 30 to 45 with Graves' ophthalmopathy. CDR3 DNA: TGTGCCGGCAGTGAGGACCCAGCAACTAATGAAAAACTGTTTTTT. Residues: CAGSEDPATNEKLFF.